The 20 T cell receptor beta chains below were found in one sample sequenced in a study of blood T cell repertoires in COVID-19. Sequencing used immunoSEQ multiplex PCR; TCRdb keeps in-frame clones, though not all of them. The repertoire includes 250,000 to 300,000 clones, 88% of them detected once, and roughly 10% sits in the top ten. What was sequenced was peripheral blood. These receptors all stem from a woman in her seventies with COVID-19, enrolled during active disease.

As DNA, the CDR3 is TGCGCCAGCAGTCGGCAGGTTGCAGATACGCAGTATTTT. It translates to CASSRQVADTQYF. The rearrangement joins TRBV10-2 to TRBJ2-3; D not certain. The CDR3 totals 13 residues. V was cut by 5 bases and J by 4 bases, with 10 bases left in between. Germline V CDR1 and CDR2: WSHSY, SAAADI.

V gene TRBV5-1 combines with J gene TRBJ1-1, with unresolved D. V lost 1 base and J 7 bases, leaving 14 bases between the germline ends. Germline CDR1 reads SGHRS; CDR2 reads YFSETQ. The CDR3 spans 14 residues. The CDR3 protein is CASSLNLGEGEAFF. The CDR3 DNA reads TGCGCCAGCAGCTTGAATCTCGGGGAAGGTGAAGCTTTCTTT.

This chain links TRBV6-2 or TRBV6-3 with TRBJ1-2; D gene unclear. Looked up from germline, CDR1 is MNHEY and CDR2 is SVGEGT. Between the trimmed V and J ends, which lost 5 bases and 4 bases, there was a span of 8 bases. The CDR3 extends over 12 amino acids. Written as DNA, the CDR3 is TGTGCCAGCAGTCCCCGACTCTATGGCTACACCTTC. Translating it yields CASSPRLYGYTF.

This sequence joins TRBV28 and TRBJ1-1; D is perhaps TRBD1 (5 bases). The germline CDR1 and CDR2 sequences are MDHEN and SYDVKM. The length of the CDR3 is 16 residues. V shed 3 bases and J shed 0 bases, with 14 bases lying between them. CDR3 residues: CASSFPRGLVNTEAFF. The CDR3 coding sequence is TGTGCCAGCAGTTTCCCCCGGGGACTCGTGAACACTGAAGCTTTCTTT.

In its sample, this clone was seen once. The chain combines TRBV4-3 with TRBJ1-1; D unclear. Germline V gives CDR1 LGHNA, CDR2 YSLEER. The CDR3 totals 15 residues. Trimming shortened V by 1 base and J by 6 bases, and 15 bases separated the two germline ends. CDR3 residues: CASSQGSRELAEAFF. Written as DNA, the CDR3 is TGCGCCAGCAGCCAAGGGAGCAGAGAATTGGCTGAAGCTTTCTTT.

This chain joins TRBV7-3 and TRBJ2-3; TRBD2 aligns across 8 bases. Germline loops: CDR1 SGHTA, CDR2 FQGTGA. After removal of 5 bases from V and 0 bases from J, the junction contained 7 bases not matched to a gene. The CDR3 covers 16 residues. CDR3 in amino acids: CASSLIAGTSTDTQYF. In nucleotides, the CDR3 is TGTGCCAGCAGCCTTATAGCGGGGACTAGCACAGATACGCAGTATTTT. Filled out from reference TRBV7-3 and TRBJ2-3, the complete variable domain reads GAGVSQTPSNKVTEKGKYVELRCDPISGHTALYWYRQSLGQGPEFLIYFQGTGAADDSGLPNDRFFAVRPEGSVSTLKIQRTERGDSAVYLCASSLIAGTSTDTQYFGPGTRLTVL.

The chain couples TRBV6-4 to TRBJ2-7, with 9 bases fitting TRBD1. This CDR3 comprises 16 residues. J lost 3 bases, V lost 2 bases, and 8 bases had no gene match. Per the germline V gene, CDR1 is MRHNA and CDR2 is SNTAGT. The DNA for the CDR3 is TGTGCCAGCAGTGACGAAACCGGGACAGGGAGCTACGAGCAGTACTTC. As protein: CASSDETGTGSYEQYF.

The genes are TRBV13 and TRBJ2-7; TRBD1 matches 11 bases. Unmatched junction bases numbered 5, after V lost 0 bases and J lost 4 bases. Germline V gene lookup returns CDR1 PRHDT and CDR2 FYEKMQ (reference sequence). The CDR3 consists of 16 residues. The DNA of the CDR3 is TGTGCCAGCAGCTTAGGACCGGGGACAGGGGGATACGAGCAGTACTTC. Amino acid sequence: CASSLGPGTGGYEQYF. The variable domain in full, completed from reference TRBV13 and TRBJ2-7, reads AAGVIQSPRHLIKEKRETATLKCYPIPRHDTVYWYQQGPGQDPQFLISFYEKMQSDKGSIPDRFSAQQFSDYHSELNMSSLELGDSALYFCASSLGPGTGGYEQYFGPGTRLTVT.

The chain recombines TRBV19 with TRBJ1-2, with TRBD1 identical over 8 bases. V trimming: 9 bases; J trimming: 1 base; junction bases outside the gene matches: 4. This CDR3 is 13 amino acids long. Germline CDR1 and CDR2: LNHDA and SQIVND (reference sequence). The CDR3 loop is CASRGQDNYGYTF. The CDR3 bases are TGTGCCAGCAGGGGACAGGATAACTATGGCTACACCTTC.

The chain links TRBV9 to TRBJ2-3, with 8 bases matching TRBD2. The length of the CDR3 is 15 residues. Germline V lookup: CDR1 SGDLS, CDR2 YYNGEE. Trimming cost V 0 bases and J 2 bases; bases outside gene matches: 2. The CDR3 is CASSVGGGPTDTQYF. CDR3 DNA: TGTGCCAGCAGCGTAGGCGGGGGGCCCACAGATACGCAGTATTTT.

The V and J genes are TRBV9 and TRBJ2-1; perhaps TRBD2 as D (6 bases). The CDR3 totals 15 residues. The V end was cut by 0 bases, the J end by 5 bases, with 12 bases between. Germline V lookup: CDR1 SGDLS, CDR2 YYNGEE. In DNA, the CDR3 is TGTGCCAGCAGCGTAGGGGGGGACTTTAACAATGAGCAGTTCTTC. This translates into CASSVGGDFNNEQFF. The variable domain in full, with the rest retrieved from reference TRBV9 and TRBJ2-1, is DSGVTQTPKHLITATGQRVTLRCSPRSGDLSVYWYQQSLDQGLQFLIQYYNGEERAKGNILERFSAQQFPDLHSELNLSSLELGDSALYFCASSVGGDFNNEQFFGPGTRLTVL.

V gene TRBV15 combines with J gene TRBJ2-7; unclear D gene. The CDR3 is made up of 14 amino acids. Trimming left V 0 bases short and J 0 bases short, with 6 bases between. CDR1 and CDR2 (germline): LNHNV, YYDKDF (reference sequence). This CDR3 is CATSRDVASYEQYF. CDR3 in DNA: TGTGCCACCAGCAGAGATGTGGCCTCCTACGAGCAGTACTTC.

V usage is TRBV3-1 (or the pseudogene TRBV3-2) and J usage is TRBJ2-1; TRBD2 might be the D (6 bases). CDR1 and CDR2 from the germline V gene are LGHDT and YNNKEL (reference sequence). V lost 1 base to trimming and J lost 3 bases, with 13 bases between them. The CDR3 sequence is 16 residues long. CDR3 bases: TGTGCCAGCAGCCAAGTACCCAGCGGGCTCTACAATGAGCAGTTCTTC. Protein product: CASSQVPSGLYNEQFF.

The V gene is TRBV11-3, the J gene TRBJ2-3; 8 bases are shared with TRBD1. The CDR3 contains 15 residues. Germline lookup yields CDR1 SGHNT and CDR2 YENEEA. V gave up 1 base and J gave up 2 bases; unmatched junction bases: 2. CDR3 residues: CASSLARGPTDTQYF. DNA for the CDR3: TGTGCCAGCAGCTTAGCCAGGGGGCCCACAGATACGCAGTATTTT.

The chain combines TRBV19 with TRBJ2-3, with 7 bases fitting TRBD1. This CDR3 spans 13 amino acids. J gave up 4 bases and V 5 bases, and 3 bases lay outside the gene matches. The germline V gene has CDR1 LNHDA and CDR2 SQIVND (reference sequence). The CDR3 DNA sequence: TGTGCCAGTAGTCATCAGGGGGCAGATACGCAGTATTTT. Its translation: CASSHQGADTQYF.

The chain combines TRBV9 with TRBJ1-2, with D possibly TRBD1 on 6 matching bases. The ends were cut back, 3 bases at V and 8 bases at J, with 17 bases in the middle. CDR1 SGDLS and CDR2 YYNGEE come from the germline V gene. The CDR3 loop spans 14 amino acids. DNA of the CDR3: TGTGCCAGCAGCGGACGGACAGCCCGTCGGGGCTACACCTTC. It codes for CASSGRTARRGYTF.

This sequence joins TRBV4-2 and TRBJ2-1, with a tentative D call TRBD2 (5 bases). The V gene's germline CDR1 is LGHNA and CDR2 YNFKEQ. The V end was cut by 1 base, the J end by 4 bases, with 14 bases between. The CDR3 covers 16 residues. CDR3 protein: CASSQGGLAAYNEQFF. DNA for the CDR3: TGTGCCAGCAGCCAAGGAGGACTGGCGGCGTACAATGAGCAGTTCTTC.

This clone was seen only once. V and J are TRBV21-1 and TRBJ1-5; the tabulated D call, TRBD1, remains unverified against the DNA. TRBV21-1 is shown as a pseudogene. This CDR3 comprises 21 residues. CDR3 nucleotides: TGTGCCAGCAGCAAAAACCGGCCGGGCCGGGACAGAAGAATTTTCAATCAGCCCCAGCATTTT. It translates to CASSKNRPGRDRRIFNQPQHF.

This clone showed up just a few times. This sequence joins TRBV19 and TRBJ2-7; D is perhaps TRBD1 (6 bases). The V end lost 7 bases, the J end lost 6 bases, and 16 bases lay between the germline ends. The CDR3 contains 13 residues. Germline loops: CDR1 LNHDA, CDR2 SQIVND (reference sequence). The CDR3 sequence is CASTPQGMGEQYF. DNA for the CDR3: TGTGCCAGTACCCCCCAGGGGATGGGCGAGCAGTACTTC.

J is TRBJ1-5 and V is TRBV19, with a weak D call TRBD1 (5 bases). The CDR3 runs to 15 residues. Trimming left V 4 bases short and J 0 bases short, with 10 bases between. Looked up from germline, CDR1 is LNHDA and CDR2 is SQIVND (reference sequence). The CDR3 protein is CASSTSGNSNQPQHF. In DNA, the CDR3 is TGTGCCAGTAGTACCTCAGGGAATAGCAATCAGCCCCAGCATTTT.